The sequence of this T cell receptor beta chain was determined in a study of T cells in narcolepsy. The study's findings and limits: In some patient and control memory CD4+ samples, autoreactive clones were absent. Blood of same and different patients, but not healthy controls, reportedly held recurring autoreactive clonotypes. Comparing one patient's CSF and blood CD4+ clonotypes highlighted HCRT- and TRIB2-specific autoreactive clonotypes.

The CDR3 extends over 16 amino acids. The V gene lost 0 bases and the J gene lost 2 bases, with 12 bases spanning the gap. Looked up from germline, CDR1 is SGHDT and CDR2 is YYEEEE. The table lists this clone with a count of one. Its antigen is not identified. Method: immunoSEQ multiplex PCR; TCRdb's copy keeps in-frame clones and lacks some. The sample carries tens of thousands of clones, about 85% recorded once. Sequenced material: memory (CD45RA-) CD4+ T cells from blood. This clonotype originated in a human donor in good health. The chain employs TRBV5-6 and TRBJ2-4; D is uncertain. CDR3 residues: CASSLVGIGPKNIQYF. CDR3 bases: TGTGCCAGCAGCTTGGTCGGTATTGGACCCAAAAACATTCAGTACTTC.